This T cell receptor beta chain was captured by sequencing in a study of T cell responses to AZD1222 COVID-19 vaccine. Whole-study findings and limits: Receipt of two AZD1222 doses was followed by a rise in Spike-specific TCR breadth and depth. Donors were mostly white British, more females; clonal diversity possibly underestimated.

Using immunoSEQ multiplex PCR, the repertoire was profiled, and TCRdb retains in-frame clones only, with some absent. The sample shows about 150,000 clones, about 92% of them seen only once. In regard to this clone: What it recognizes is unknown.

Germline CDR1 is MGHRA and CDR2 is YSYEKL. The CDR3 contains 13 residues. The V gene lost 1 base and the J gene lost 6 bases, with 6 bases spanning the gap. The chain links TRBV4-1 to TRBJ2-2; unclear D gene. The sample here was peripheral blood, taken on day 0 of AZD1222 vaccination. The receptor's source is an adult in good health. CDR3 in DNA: TGCGCCAGCAGCCAAGGGCAGGCCGGGGAGCTGTTTTTT. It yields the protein CASSQGQAGELFF.